What follows are 5 T cell receptor beta chains derived from one specimen sequenced in a study of graft-versus-host responses after intestinal transplantation. Sequencing was performed with immunoSEQ multiplex PCR; in TCRdb, only in-frame clones are kept and a portion is missing. The data hold tens of thousands of clones, with roughly 88% observed a single time. Their antigens remain unidentified. This specimen was unstimulated CD8+ T cells sorted from spleen or lymph node cells, taken before intestinal transplant. The origin of the receptors is a human donor who received an intestinal transplant.

This rearrangement joins TRBV7-9 to TRBJ2-7, with 8 positions matching TRBD2. Germline values: CDR1 SEHNR, CDR2 FQNEAQ (reference sequence). V dropped 0 bases and J dropped 11; count of bases not matched to a gene: 9. This CDR3 spans 14 amino acids. CDR3 residues: CASSLAIAGTPEYF. The CDR3 DNA reads TGTGCCAGCAGCTTAGCGATAGCGGGGACCCCTGAGTACTTC.

The V gene is TRBV4-1, the J gene TRBJ1-2; D is unresolved. Germline CDR1 is MGHRA and CDR2 is YSYEKL. The V gene lost 0 bases and the J gene lost 7 bases, with 21 bases spanning the gap. This CDR3 has 17 residues. The CDR3 is CASSQDRGIGSGSGYTF. As DNA, the CDR3 is TGCGCCAGCAGCCAAGATCGGGGTATCGGGAGCGGTAGTGGCTACACCTTC.

The genes are TRBV7-8 and TRBJ2-1; 7 nucleotides agree with TRBD2. This CDR3 is built from 16 residues. The trim removed 6 bases at V and 2 bases at J, leaving 10 bases unmatched. Germline CDR1 SGHVS, CDR2 FQNEAQ. CDR3 protein: CASRQGGGETYNEQFF. DNA for the CDR3: TGTGCCAGCAGACAAGGTGGGGGGGAGACCTACAATGAGCAGTTCTTC.

This clone was recorded only once. The V call is TRBV2, the J call TRBJ2-7; D is ambiguous. Between the trimmed V and J ends, which lost 8 bases and 3 bases, there was a span of 17 bases. Per germline, CDR1 SNHLY and CDR2 FYNNEI. CDR3 length equals 14 residues. CDR3 sequence: CASRDPLTLYEQYF. The DNA for the CDR3 is TGTGCCAGCCGAGACCCACTGACACTCTACGAGCAGTACTTC.

This rearrangement joins TRBV12-5 to TRBJ2-3, with 8 nucleotides matching TRBD2. V shed 7 bases, J shed 2 bases, and the junction held 5 bases outside the gene matches. CDR1 and CDR2 from the germline V gene are LGHNT and FRNRAP. The CDR3 has 14 residues. This CDR3 is CASVLAGSTDTQYF. For the CDR3, the DNA is TGTGCTAGTGTCCTAGCGGGTTCCACAGATACGCAGTATTTT.